The table lists the clone carrying this T cell receptor beta chain with a few counts. Germline V gene sequence: CDR1 SEHNR, CDR2 FQNEAQ (reference sequence). Trimming left V 2 bases short and J 7 bases short, with 18 bases between. There are 15 residues in the CDR3. Assay used: immunoSEQ multiplex PCR; TCRdb lists only in-frame clones, some missing. This sample carries about 100,000 clones, approximately 94% of them seen once, and the ten largest clones take 0.7% to 0.9%. This sample was taken from a study of T cell changes during pregnancy in multiple sclerosis. The source is a female donor with multiple sclerosis, enrolled in a pregnancy study. This rearrangement joins TRBV7-9 to TRBJ2-7, with unresolved D. Source: peripheral blood, taken before pregnancy. This CDR3 is CASSLSGLPSGEQYF. Written as DNA, the CDR3 is TGTGCCAGCAGCTTATCGGGTCTACCCTCCGGGGAGCAGTACTTC.